Listed below are T cell receptor beta chains from one sample, sequenced in a study of T cell changes during pregnancy in multiple sclerosis. The protocol was immunoSEQ multiplex PCR, while the TCRdb copy is restricted to in-frame clones and leaves out a portion. Of nearly 25,000 clones listed, around nine tenths are singletons. Sequencing was performed on CD4+ T cells from peripheral blood mononuclear cells, taken in the first trimester of pregnancy. The receptor source for this set is a female donor in good health, enrolled as a control in a pregnancy study. Both conserved end residues are part of each CDR3. The D gene is left open where the match is weak. Clone size, where shown, is once, few, many, or a class for clones that have expanded.

J: TRBJ2-1
D: TRBD2
size: once
V: TRBV6-1
CDR3: CASSGRLAGGPVPFF
DNA: TGTGCCAGCAGTGGTCGACTAGCGGGGGGACCCGTGCCGTTCTTC

J: TRBJ1-1
D: .
size: .
V: TRBV6-6
CDR3: CASSHRVREAFF
DNA: TGTGCCAGCAGCCACAGGGTGCGTGAAGCTTTCTTT

J: TRBJ2-2
D: TRBD2
size: once
V: TRBV2
CDR3: CASSEARGGHTGELFF
DNA: TGTGCCAGCAGTGAAGCGCGGGGGGGGCACACCGGGGAGCTGTTTTTT

J: TRBJ1-1
D: .
size: .
V: TRBV5-1
CDR3: CASSRGRQNTEAFF
DNA: TGCGCCAGCAGCCGAGGGAGGCAGAACACTGAAGCTTTCTTT

J: TRBJ2-1
D: TRBD2
size: .
V: TRBV5-1
CDR3: CASSTGLAGINEQFF
DNA: TGCGCCAGCAGCACTGGACTAGCGGGAATCAATGAGCAGTTCTTC

J: TRBJ1-5
D: .
size: few
V: TRBV7-9
CDR3: CASSGWGANQPQHF
DNA: TGTGCCAGCAGCGGATGGGGCGCTAATCAGCCCCAGCATTTT

J: TRBJ1-2
D: .
size: .
V: TRBV27
CDR3: CASSLQGNYGYTF
DNA: TGTGCCAGCAGTTTGCAGGGTAACTATGGCTACACCTTC

J: TRBJ1-6
D: TRBD1
size: .
V: TRBV2
CDR3: CASRPRTGWNSPLHF
DNA: TGTGCCAGCAGGCCTCGGACAGGGTGGAATTCACCCCTCCACTTT

J: TRBJ2-1
D: TRBD2
size: .
V: TRBV19
CDR3: CASRPQSGDSYNEQFF
DNA: TGTGCCAGTAGGCCACAAAGCGGGGACTCCTACAATGAGCAGTTCTTC

J: TRBJ1-1
D: .
size: .
V: TRBV29-1
CDR3: CSVREHENTEAFF
DNA: TGCAGCGTTAGGGAGCATGAGAACACTGAAGCTTTCTTT

J: TRBJ2-7
D: .
size: .
V: TRBV5-5
CDR3: CASRPGTGAYEQYF
DNA: TGTGCCAGCCGCCCCGGGACTGGGGCCTACGAGCAGTACTTC

J: TRBJ2-7
D: .
size: once
V: TRBV5-8
CDR3: CATKLRGEQYF
DNA: TGTGCCACCAAGCTTCGAGGTGAGCAGTACTTC

J: TRBJ2-1
D: TRBD2
size: .
V: TRBV7-3
CDR3: CASSSHFTSGFNEQFF
DNA: TGTGCCAGCAGCTCTCATTTCACTAGCGGTTTCAATGAGCAGTTCTTC

J: TRBJ2-1
D: .
size: .
V: TRBV7-2
CDR3: CASSPSRAEKQFF
DNA: TGTGCCAGCAGCCCAAGCCGCGCGGAGAAGCAGTTCTTC

J: TRBJ1-6
D: TRBD1
size: .
V: TRBV5-4
CDR3: CASRQTGTRSPLHF
DNA: TGTGCCAGCAGACAGACAGGGACAAGGTCACCCCTCCACTTT

J: TRBJ1-2
D: TRBD1
size: .
V: TRBV28
CDR3: CAANRGANYGYTF
DNA: TGTGCCGCTAACAGGGGCGCAAACTATGGCTACACCTTC

J: TRBJ2-3
D: TRBD2
size: .
V: TRBV27
CDR3: CATRTSGSGTQYF
DNA: TGTGCCACCAGGACTAGCGGATCGGGTACGCAGTATTTT

J: TRBJ2-7
D: .
size: .
V: TRBV29-1
CDR3: CSAFGRGSSYEQYF
DNA: TGCAGCGCCTTCGGCCGAGGGAGCTCCTACGAGCAGTACTTC

J: TRBJ1-5
D: .
size: few
V: TRBV12-5
CDR3: CASGRGQLYSNQPQHF
DNA: TGTGCTAGTGGTCGAGGACAGCTCTATAGCAATCAGCCCCAGCATTTT

J: TRBJ2-2
D: .
size: once
V: TRBV6-1
CDR3: CASSERLGSTGELFF
DNA: TGTGCCAGCAGTGAACGGCTGGGGAGCACCGGGGAGCTGTTTTTT

J: TRBJ1-5
D: .
size: .
V: TRBV10-3
CDR3: CAIRPGLGNQPQHF
DNA: TGTGCCATCAGACCGGGGTTAGGAAATCAGCCCCAGCATTTT

J: TRBJ2-3
D: TRBD2
size: .
V: TRBV5-1
CDR3: CASFISGSDTQYF
DNA: TGCGCCAGCTTCATAAGCGGGAGCGATACGCAGTATTTT

J: TRBJ2-7
D: .
size: .
V: TRBV19
CDR3: CASSQTLRYEQYF
DNA: TGTGCCAGTAGCCAAACTCTCAGGTACGAGCAGTACTTC

J: TRBJ1-5
D: .
size: .
V: TRBV30
CDR3: CAWRLTGTNQPQHF
DNA: TGTGCCTGGCGTTTGACAGGAACCAATCAGCCCCAGCATTTT

J: TRBJ2-1
D: TRBD2
size: .
V: TRBV19
CDR3: CASRRVGREARNEQFF
DNA: TGTGCCAGTAGAAGGGTCGGGAGGGAAGCGAGAAATGAGCAGTTCTTC

J: TRBJ2-2
D: .
size: .
V: TRBV16
CDR3: CASSQSYSLNTGELFF
DNA: TGTGCCAGCAGCCAATCGTACAGCTTGAACACCGGGGAGCTGTTTTTT

J: TRBJ2-1
D: .
size: .
V: TRBV19
CDR3: CASSLQGPPYNEQFF
DNA: TGTGCCAGTAGTTTACAGGGTCCCCCCTACAATGAGCAGTTCTTC

J: TRBJ2-7
D: TRBD1
size: .
V: TRBV5-1
CDR3: CASSSGTGGAGSSYEQYF
DNA: TGCGCCAGCAGCTCCGGGACAGGGGGCGCGGGGAGCTCCTACGAGCAGTACTTC

J: TRBJ2-1
D: TRBD2
size: .
V: TRBV7-2
CDR3: CASSHKRGAHNEQFF
DNA: TGTGCCAGCAGCCATAAGCGGGGGGCCCACAATGAGCAGTTCTTC

J: TRBJ1-2
D: .
size: .
V: TRBV12-2
CDR3: CASRPGGLEDGYTF
DNA: TGTGCAAGTCGCCCGGGGGGACTAGAAGATGGCTACACCTTC

J: TRBJ2-7
D: .
size: .
V: TRBV7-7
CDR3: CASSPGVENGHLLF
DNA: TGTGCTAGCAGCCCGGGAGTTGAAAACGGGCATTTGCTGTTC